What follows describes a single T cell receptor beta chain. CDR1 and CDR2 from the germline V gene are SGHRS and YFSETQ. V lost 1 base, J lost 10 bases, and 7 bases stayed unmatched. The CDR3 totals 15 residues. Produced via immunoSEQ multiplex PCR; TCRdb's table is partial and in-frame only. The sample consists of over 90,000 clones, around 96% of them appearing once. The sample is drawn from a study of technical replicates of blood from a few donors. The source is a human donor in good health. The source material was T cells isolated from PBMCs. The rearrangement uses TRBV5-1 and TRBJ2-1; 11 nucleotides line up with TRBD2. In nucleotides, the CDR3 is TGCGCCAGCAGCTTGACTAGCGGGAGAGGAATGGAGCAGTTCTTC. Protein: CASSLTSGRGMEQFF.